The T cell receptor beta chain under discussion was sequenced for a study of CD8 T cells in ankylosing spondylitis. General observations from the study: The clones that were linked to disease were reported to be significantly enriched in matched synovial fluid samples from ankylosing spondylitis patients. Ankylosing spondylitis blood appeared to be characterized by a TCR beta motif of eight highly homologous variants. The authors found the disease-linked clones to be CD8+ and relatively rare in peripheral blood.

Ten or more counts support this clonotype. Its matching antigen is unknown. The TCR beta libraries were generated through quantitative 5'-RACE incorporating molecular barcodes. TCRdb redid the calling of the 5' RACE reads with MiXCR, one entry per CDR3 protein. The table lists under 300,000 distinct CDR3 sequences, over 8.5% of them singletons, with approximately 6.6% in the top ten. The CDR3 sequence is 14 residues long. V lost 5 bases to trimming and J lost 5 bases, with 13 bases between them. The V gene is TRBV12-3 or TRBV12-4, the J gene TRBJ1-5, with unresolved D. The sequenced sample was blood, either unsorted or a sorted T cell fraction (not recorded which). This clonotype originated in a male donor with ankylosing spondylitis or in good health (not recorded which). In DNA, the CDR3 is TGTGCCAGCAGTGGATCTGGTGGGCATCAGCCCCAGCATTTT. It translates to CASSGSGGHQPQHF.